This TCR beta chain was sequenced during a study of T cell responses to AZD1222 COVID-19 vaccine. Assay used: immunoSEQ multiplex PCR; TCRdb lists only in-frame clones, some missing. This table holds 150,000 to 200,000 clones, 92% found once. Broader study findings: Every sample of the repertoires postdated the peak T cell response.

The CDR3 is 14 residues long. Germline V CDR1 and CDR2: SGHVS, FQNEAQ. J was trimmed by 4 bases and V by 5 bases; bases with no gene match: 4. On this clone itself: Antigen unknown.

The sequence derives from an adult who received the AZD1222 COVID-19 vaccine. V and J are TRBV7-8 and TRBJ2-2; 7 nucleotides line up with TRBD2. The sequenced sample was peripheral blood, obtained 28 days after the second AZD1222 dose. This CDR3 is CASSRGSVTGELFF. CDR3 in DNA: TGTGCCAGCAGCCGCGGGAGTGTCACCGGGGAGCTGTTTTTT.